This is a list of T cell receptor beta chains from one sample in a study of beta chain features in type 1 diabetes. Clones were read by immunoSEQ multiplex PCR, and TCRdb kept only the in-frame ones, dropping some. The sample consists of about 900,000 clones, roughly a sixth of them appearing once. The source material was naive CD4+ T cells from blood. The receptor source for this set is a young woman in good health. Both conserved end residues are part of each CDR3. A D gene is named only where the DNA matches it firmly. Clone size is given for some rows only: seen once, a few or many times, or a class if the clone is expanded.

V gene: TRBV9; D gene: NA; J gene: TRBJ1-3; clone size: NA; CDR3 protein: CASSVDPGNYGGAGNTIYF; CDR3 DNA: TGTGCCAGCAGCGTAGATCCGGGGAACTACGGGGGAGCGGGAAACACCATATATTTT
V gene: TRBV28; D gene: NA; J gene: TRBJ2-7; clone size: few; CDR3 protein: CASRRGGGISGEQYF; CDR3 DNA: TGTGCCAGCCGCAGGGGTGGGGGGATTTCGGGCGAGCAGTACTTC
V gene: TRBV11-2; D gene: TRBD2; J gene: TRBJ2-1; clone size: few; CDR3 protein: CASSWRTLAGAGNEQFF; CDR3 DNA: TGTGCCAGCAGCTGGCGCACTCTAGCGGGAGCTGGGAATGAGCAGTTCTTC
V gene: TRBV7-2; D gene: NA; J gene: TRBJ2-1; clone size: NA; CDR3 protein: CASDSPGYNEQFF; CDR3 DNA: TGTGCCAGCGACTCGCCTGGCTACAATGAGCAGTTCTTC
V gene: TRBV7-2; D gene: NA; J gene: TRBJ2-7; clone size: few; CDR3 protein: CASSLRSGKYEQYF; CDR3 DNA: TGTGCCAGCAGCTTAAGGTCGGGAAAATACGAGCAGTACTTC
V gene: TRBV7-3; D gene: NA; J gene: TRBJ2-7; clone size: NA; CDR3 protein: CASSLTGGSYEQYF; CDR3 DNA: TGTGCCAGCAGCTTAACGGGGGGCTCCTACGAGCAGTACTTC
V gene: TRBV5-4; D gene: TRBD2; J gene: TRBJ2-7; clone size: few; CDR3 protein: CASSFPSGSLGEQYF; CDR3 DNA: TGTGCCAGCAGCTTTCCTAGCGGGAGTCTTGGCGAGCAGTACTTC
V gene: TRBV7-2; D gene: NA; J gene: TRBJ1-1; clone size: NA; CDR3 protein: CASSLGMRGEAFF; CDR3 DNA: TGTGCCAGCAGCTTAGGTATGAGGGGTGAAGCTTTCTTT
V gene: TRBV5-4; D gene: TRBD2; J gene: TRBJ2-1; clone size: NA; CDR3 protein: CASSSGTSGENEQFF; CDR3 DNA: TGTGCCAGCAGCTCCGGGACTAGCGGGGAGAATGAGCAGTTCTTC
V gene: TRBV4-3; D gene: TRBD1; J gene: TRBJ2-7; clone size: few; CDR3 protein: CASSQGDRTYEQYF; CDR3 DNA: TGCGCCAGCAGCCAAGGGGACAGAACCTACGAGCAGTACTTC
V gene: TRBV18; D gene: NA; J gene: TRBJ2-6; clone size: few; CDR3 protein: CASSPGHSGANVLTF; CDR3 DNA: TGTGCCAGCTCACCAGGGCACTCTGGGGCCAACGTCCTGACTTTC
V gene: TRBV15; D gene: NA; J gene: TRBJ1-5; clone size: NA; CDR3 protein: CATRVGNQPQHF; CDR3 DNA: TGTGCCACCAGGGTTGGCAATCAGCCCCAGCATTTT
V gene: TRBV4-3; D gene: TRBD2; J gene: TRBJ2-3; clone size: few; CDR3 protein: CASSRREGTDTQYF; CDR3 DNA: TGCGCCAGCAGCCGCCGGGAGGGCACAGATACGCAGTATTTT
V gene: TRBV7-9; D gene: NA; J gene: TRBJ2-6; clone size: NA; CDR3 protein: CASSLWGGANVLTF; CDR3 DNA: TGTGCCAGCAGCTTGTGGGGTGGGGCCAACGTCCTGACTTTC
V gene: TRBV6-5; D gene: NA; J gene: TRBJ1-2; clone size: NA; CDR3 protein: CASSYEGGYGYTF; CDR3 DNA: TGTGCCAGCAGTTATGAGGGGGGCTATGGCTACACCTTC
V gene: TRBV11-3; D gene: NA; J gene: TRBJ2-1; clone size: NA; CDR3 protein: CASSLNRYNEQFF; CDR3 DNA: TGTGCCAGCAGCTTAAACCGCTACAATGAGCAGTTCTTC
V gene: TRBV4-3; D gene: TRBD1; J gene: TRBJ2-7; clone size: once; CDR3 protein: CASSQCGETGTGSNEQYF; CDR3 DNA: TGCGCCAGCAGCCAATGTGGAGAAACCGGGACAGGGAGCAACGAGCAGTACTTC
V gene: TRBV7-3; D gene: NA; J gene: TRBJ2-3; clone size: NA; CDR3 protein: CASSFSGADLGTQYF; CDR3 DNA: TGTGCCAGCAGCTTTTCGGGTGCGGATTTGGGTACGCAGTATTTT
V gene: TRBV6-6; D gene: NA; J gene: TRBJ1-1; clone size: NA; CDR3 protein: CASRQGTKTNTEAFF; CDR3 DNA: TGTGCCAGCAGGCAGGGAACAAAAACGAACACTGAAGCTTTCTTT
V gene: TRBV7-8; D gene: TRBD1; J gene: TRBJ1-1; clone size: few; CDR3 protein: CASSHGDRAAEAFF; CDR3 DNA: TGTGCCAGCAGCCATGGGGACAGGGCTGCTGAAGCTTTCTTT
V gene: TRBV7-2; D gene: NA; J gene: TRBJ1-5; clone size: few; CDR3 protein: CASSSQGTNQPQHF; CDR3 DNA: TGTGCCAGCAGCTCTCAGGGGACCAATCAGCCCCAGCATTTT
V gene: TRBV5-4; D gene: TRBD1; J gene: TRBJ1-2; clone size: few; CDR3 protein: CASSITGVGNYGYTF; CDR3 DNA: TGTGCCAGCAGCATAACAGGGGTGGGGAACTATGGCTACACCTTC
V gene: TRBV29-1; D gene: TRBD2; J gene: TRBJ2-2; clone size: few; CDR3 protein: CSVEERLAGPSIKGELFF; CDR3 DNA: TGCAGCGTTGAAGAGCGCCTAGCGGGACCCTCTATCAAAGGGGAGCTGTTTTTT
V gene: TRBV18; D gene: NA; J gene: TRBJ2-6; clone size: few; CDR3 protein: CASSPPGGPGANVLTF; CDR3 DNA: TGTGCCAGCTCACCACCTGGGGGCCCCGGGGCCAACGTCCTGACTTTC
V gene: TRBV28; D gene: TRBD2; J gene: TRBJ2-3; clone size: few; CDR3 protein: CASSLAGTSGTDTQYF; CDR3 DNA: TGTGCCAGCAGTCTCGCGGGGACTAGCGGCACAGATACGCAGTATTTT
V gene: TRBV18; D gene: NA; J gene: TRBJ1-5; clone size: NA; CDR3 protein: CASSPSRGQPQHF; CDR3 DNA: TGTGCCAGCTCACCGTCAAGGGGACAGCCCCAGCATTTT
V gene: TRBV27; D gene: NA; J gene: TRBJ2-3; clone size: few; CDR3 protein: CASSLASVSTDTQYF; CDR3 DNA: TGTGCCAGCAGTTTAGCTAGCGTGAGTACAGATACGCAGTATTTT
V gene: TRBV9; D gene: TRBD2; J gene: TRBJ2-2; clone size: NA; CDR3 protein: CASSARTSGRTTGELFF; CDR3 DNA: TGTGCCAGCAGCGCCCGGACTAGCGGGCGTACCACCGGGGAGCTGTTTTTT
V gene: TRBV25-1; D gene: NA; J gene: TRBJ1-1; clone size: NA; CDR3 protein: CASSDTRAEAFF; CDR3 DNA: TGTGCCAGCAGTGATACGCGGGCTGAAGCTTTCTTT
V gene: TRBV18; D gene: NA; J gene: TRBJ2-4; clone size: NA; CDR3 protein: CASSRGRGDTQYF; CDR3 DNA: TGTGCCAGCTCTCGCGGAAGGGGGGACACTCAGTACTTC
V gene: TRBV5-5; D gene: TRBD1; J gene: TRBJ2-1; clone size: few; CDR3 protein: CASSFWTGNEQFF; CDR3 DNA: TGTGCCAGCAGCTTCTGGACAGGCAATGAGCAGTTCTTC
V gene: TRBV7-2; D gene: NA; J gene: TRBJ2-7; clone size: few; CDR3 protein: CASSLILGEQYF; CDR3 DNA: TGTGCCAGCAGCTTAATTCTGGGCGAGCAGTACTTC
V gene: TRBV11-3; D gene: TRBD2; J gene: TRBJ2-1; clone size: NA; CDR3 protein: CASSAAGPGLAGGASEQFF; CDR3 DNA: TGTGCCAGCAGCGCAGCAGGGCCGGGACTAGCGGGAGGGGCGAGTGAGCAGTTCTTC
V gene: TRBV5-1; D gene: NA; J gene: TRBJ2-7; clone size: NA; CDR3 protein: CASSLDNRAGQYF; CDR3 DNA: TGCGCCAGCAGCTTGGACAACAGGGCCGGGCAGTACTTC
V gene: TRBV5-4; D gene: NA; J gene: TRBJ2-5; clone size: NA; CDR3 protein: CASSRGLPYRQETQYF; CDR3 DNA: TGTGCCAGCAGCCGAGGACTACCTTATAGACAAGAGACCCAGTACTTC
V gene: TRBV7-9; D gene: NA; J gene: TRBJ2-5; clone size: NA; CDR3 protein: CASSWGSGQETQYF; CDR3 DNA: TGTGCCAGCAGCTGGGGGTCTGGCCAAGAGACCCAGTACTTC
V gene: TRBV28; D gene: NA; J gene: TRBJ2-5; clone size: NA; CDR3 protein: CASRSSVGTQYF; CDR3 DNA: TGTGCCAGCAGGTCCTCCGTCGGGACCCAGTACTTC
V gene: TRBV27; D gene: NA; J gene: TRBJ2-7; clone size: few; CDR3 protein: CATQSFAGAYEQYF; CDR3 DNA: TGTGCCACCCAGTCGTTTGCGGGTGCCTACGAGCAGTACTTC
V gene: TRBV19; D gene: TRBD1; J gene: TRBJ2-2; clone size: NA; CDR3 protein: CASSPIVLGTGTTGELFF; CDR3 DNA: TGTGCCAGTAGTCCCATCGTGTTGGGGACAGGCACCACCGGGGAGCTGTTTTTT
V gene: TRBV6-6; D gene: TRBD2; J gene: TRBJ2-7; clone size: NA; CDR3 protein: CASSYPSGTSYEQYF; CDR3 DNA: TGTGCCAGCAGTTACCCTAGCGGGACGTCCTACGAGCAGTACTTC
V gene: TRBV4-1; D gene: TRBD2; J gene: TRBJ2-7; clone size: few; CDR3 protein: CASSPRAGVYEQYF; CDR3 DNA: TGCGCCAGCAGCCCGAGAGCGGGGGTCTACGAGCAGTACTTC
V gene: TRBV7-9; D gene: NA; J gene: TRBJ2-7; clone size: few; CDR3 protein: CASSGIGTYYEQYF; CDR3 DNA: TGTGCCAGCAGCGGTATTGGGACGTACTACGAGCAGTACTTC
V gene: TRBV19; D gene: TRBD1; J gene: TRBJ2-7; clone size: NA; CDR3 protein: CASSIAGQGSYEQYF; CDR3 DNA: TGTGCCAGTAGTATAGCCGGACAGGGGTCCTACGAGCAGTACTTC
V gene: TRBV18; D gene: TRBD1; J gene: TRBJ2-7; clone size: few; CDR3 protein: CASSPPRDRGYRYEQYF; CDR3 DNA: TGTGCCAGCTCACCACCCCGGGACAGAGGGTACCGCTACGAGCAGTACTTC
V gene: TRBV6-1; D gene: NA; J gene: TRBJ2-6; clone size: NA; CDR3 protein: CASRAQSSGANVLTF; CDR3 DNA: TGTGCCAGCCGAGCTCAGTCGTCTGGGGCCAACGTCCTGACTTTC
V gene: TRBV6-4; D gene: TRBD2; J gene: TRBJ2-1; clone size: NA; CDR3 protein: CASSGLAGVPDSCYNEQFF; CDR3 DNA: TGTGCCAGCAGTGGACTAGCGGGAGTGCCTGACAGCTGCTACAATGAGCAGTTCTTC
V gene: TRBV28; D gene: NA; J gene: TRBJ2-3; clone size: few; CDR3 protein: CASSSFSGSRDTQYF; CDR3 DNA: TGTGCCAGCAGTTCCTTTTCCGGGAGCAGGGATACGCAGTATTTT
V gene: TRBV6-1; D gene: NA; J gene: TRBJ1-1; clone size: few; CDR3 protein: CASSELMVRLGAEAFF; CDR3 DNA: TGTGCCAGCAGTGAACTCATGGTGCGGTTGGGCGCTGAAGCTTTCTTT
V gene: TRBV6-5; D gene: TRBD2; J gene: TRBJ2-3; clone size: NA; CDR3 protein: CASRVAGGLDTQYF; CDR3 DNA: TGTGCCAGCAGAGTAGCGGGAGGCCTTGATACGCAGTATTTT
V gene: TRBV18; D gene: NA; J gene: TRBJ2-1; clone size: NA; CDR3 protein: CASSQEASYNEQFF; CDR3 DNA: TGTGCCAGCTCACAAGAAGCGTCCTACAATGAGCAGTTCTTC
V gene: TRBV18; D gene: NA; J gene: TRBJ2-3; clone size: NA; CDR3 protein: CASSPRWALRTDTQYF; CDR3 DNA: TGTGCCAGCTCACCAAGGTGGGCCCTCCGGACAGATACGCAGTATTTT
V gene: TRBV10-3; D gene: NA; J gene: TRBJ1-2; clone size: NA; CDR3 protein: CAISEGASYGYTF; CDR3 DNA: TGTGCCATCAGTGAAGGCGCGTCCTATGGCTACACCTTC
V gene: TRBV6-5; D gene: TRBD1; J gene: TRBJ2-7; clone size: NA; CDR3 protein: CASSKDRGVSYEQYF; CDR3 DNA: TGTGCCAGCAGCAAGGACAGGGGGGTTTCCTACGAGCAGTACTTC
V gene: TRBV16; D gene: NA; J gene: TRBJ2-7; clone size: NA; CDR3 protein: CASSQSAGLVYEQYF; CDR3 DNA: TGTGCCAGCAGCCAATCGGCCGGATTGGTCTACGAGCAGTACTTC
V gene: TRBV9; D gene: TRBD2; J gene: TRBJ2-1; clone size: NA; CDR3 protein: CASSVVGTSGYNEQFF; CDR3 DNA: TGTGCCAGCAGCGTAGTAGGGACTAGCGGCTACAATGAGCAGTTCTTC